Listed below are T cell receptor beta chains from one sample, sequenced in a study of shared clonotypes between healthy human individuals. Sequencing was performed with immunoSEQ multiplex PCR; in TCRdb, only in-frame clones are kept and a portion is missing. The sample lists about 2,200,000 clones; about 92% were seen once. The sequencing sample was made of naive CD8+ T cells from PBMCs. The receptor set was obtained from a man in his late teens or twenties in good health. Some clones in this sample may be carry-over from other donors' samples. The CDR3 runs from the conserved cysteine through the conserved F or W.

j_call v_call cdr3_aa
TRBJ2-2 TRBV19 CASSIVQNTGELFF
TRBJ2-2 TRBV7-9 CASSAYGTPNTGELFF
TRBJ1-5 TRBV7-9 CASQAWDQPQHF
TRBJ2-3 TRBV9 CASSSQAGGWADTQYF
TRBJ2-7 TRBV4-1 CASSRDRGSYEQYF
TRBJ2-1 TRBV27 CASSFTDSSYNEQFF
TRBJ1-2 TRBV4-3 CASSQGTEVLGGYTF
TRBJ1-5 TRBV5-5 CASSFIAGGNQPQHF
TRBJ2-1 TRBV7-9 CARGKLAGGNEQFF
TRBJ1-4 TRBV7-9 CASSSGQPNEKLFF
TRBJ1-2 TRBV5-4 CASRYRGEWGGYTF
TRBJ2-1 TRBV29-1 CSVELPRDEQFF
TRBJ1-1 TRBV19 CASSTRYEENTEAFF
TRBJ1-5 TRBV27 CASGVQPQHF
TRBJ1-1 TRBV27 CASSLTAGGNTEAFF
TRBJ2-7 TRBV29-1 CSVGTSGSYEQYF
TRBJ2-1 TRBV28 CASTPGQGIDNEQFF
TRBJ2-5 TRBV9 CASSVGLALQETQYF
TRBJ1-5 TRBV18 CASSPGSGRAQPQHF
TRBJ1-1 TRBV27 CASSFSRRGAYTEAFF
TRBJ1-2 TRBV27 CASSSRGTGADYGYTF
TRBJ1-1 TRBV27 CASSFGGMFTEAFF
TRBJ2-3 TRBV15 CATSRERAGTDTQYF
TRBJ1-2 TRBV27 CASSFGQLANYGYTF
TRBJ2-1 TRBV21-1 CARINNEQFF